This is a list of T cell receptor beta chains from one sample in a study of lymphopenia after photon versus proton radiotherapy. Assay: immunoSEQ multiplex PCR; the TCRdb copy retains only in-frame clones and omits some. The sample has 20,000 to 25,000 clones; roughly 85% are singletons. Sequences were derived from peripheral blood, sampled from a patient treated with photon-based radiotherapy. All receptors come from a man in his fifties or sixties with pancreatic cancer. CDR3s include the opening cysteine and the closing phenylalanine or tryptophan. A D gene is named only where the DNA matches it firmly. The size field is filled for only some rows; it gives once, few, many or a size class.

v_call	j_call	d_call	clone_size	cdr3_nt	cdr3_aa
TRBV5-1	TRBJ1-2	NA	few	TGCGCCAGCAGCTTGGCTACGACAGCTAACTATGGCTACACCTTC	CASSLATTANYGYTF
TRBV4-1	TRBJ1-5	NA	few	TGCGCCAGCAGCCCCCCCGACAGCAATCAGCCCCAGCATTTT	CASSPPDSNQPQHF
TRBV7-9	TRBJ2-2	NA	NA	TGTGCCAGCAGCTTAGACACCGGGGAGCTGTTTTTT	CASSLDTGELFF
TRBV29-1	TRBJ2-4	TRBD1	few	TGCAGCGTGACAGGGGGATCGGAAAACATTCAGTACTTC	CSVTGGSENIQYF
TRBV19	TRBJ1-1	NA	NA	TGTGCCAGTAGTCCCGAGGAGGGTTGGGGAGCTTTCTTT	CASSPEEGWGAFF
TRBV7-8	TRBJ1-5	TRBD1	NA	TGTGCCAGCAGCCGCCGCGGGACAGGCTCTGGTCAGCCCCAGCATTTT	CASSRRGTGSGQPQHF
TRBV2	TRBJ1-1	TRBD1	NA	TGTGCCAGCAGGGGTTTACAGGGGGGAAACACTGAAGCTTTCTTT	CASRGLQGGNTEAFF
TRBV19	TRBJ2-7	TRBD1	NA	TGTGCCAGTAGTCCTACAACAGGGGGAACCTACGAGCAGTACTTC	CASSPTTGGTYEQYF
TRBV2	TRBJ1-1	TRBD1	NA	TGTGCCAGCACCCGGACAGGCAGGGCGAACACTGAAGCTTTCTTT	CASTRTGRANTEAFF
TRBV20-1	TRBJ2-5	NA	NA	TGCAGTGTGTCCCAAGAGACCCAGTACTTC	CSVSQETQYF
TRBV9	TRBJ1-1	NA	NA	TGTGCCAGCAGCCCCCCTGTGAACACTGAAGCTTTCTTT	CASSPPVNTEAFF
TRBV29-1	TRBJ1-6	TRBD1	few	TGCAGCGTTGTTGTAGGACAGGGGCCGCGCTCTCTCCACTTT	CSVVVGQGPRSLHF
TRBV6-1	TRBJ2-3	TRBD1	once	TGTGCCAGCAGTGTTCGACAGGGGGCAGATACGCAGTATTTT	CASSVRQGADTQYF
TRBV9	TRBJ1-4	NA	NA	TGTGCCAGCAGCACGTCCCGTGGAGGAAAACTGTTTTTT	CASSTSRGGKLFF
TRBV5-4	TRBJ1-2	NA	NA	TGTGCCAGCAGCTTAGGTACAGAACTCTATGGCTACACCTTC	CASSLGTELYGYTF
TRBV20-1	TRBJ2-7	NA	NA	TGCAGCGCTACAGGGACTTACGAGCAGTACTTC	CSATGTYEQYF
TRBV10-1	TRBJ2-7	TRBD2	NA	TGCGCCAGCAGTTATCCGGGAGGGGAGCAGTACTTC	CASSYPGGEQYF
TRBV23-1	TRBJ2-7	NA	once	TGCGCCAGCTCAAACTACTTCGAGGTAGAGCACTACGAGCAGTACTTC	CASSNYFEVEHYEQYF
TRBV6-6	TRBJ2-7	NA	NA	TGTGCCAGCAGGTCGACAACCTACGAGCAGTACTTC	CASRSTTYEQYF
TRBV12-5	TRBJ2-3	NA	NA	TGTGCTAGTGGTTTTGACAGAATGGGCAGATATCGCACAGATACGCAGTATTTT	CASGFDRMGRYRTDTQYF
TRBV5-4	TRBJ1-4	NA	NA	TGTGCCAGCAGCTCTGGGGGGGCGAGGACTAATGAAAAACTGTTTTTT	CASSSGGARTNEKLFF
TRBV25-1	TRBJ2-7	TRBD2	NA	TGTGCCAGCAGTGCGGGGGGAGGCGGGGTTTCATTCGAGCAGTACTTC	CASSAGGGGVSFEQYF
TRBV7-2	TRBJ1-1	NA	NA	TGTGCCAGCAGCGGAAGGGGACACATTGTGAACACTGAAGCTTTCTTT	CASSGRGHIVNTEAFF
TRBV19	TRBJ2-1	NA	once	TGTGCCAGTAGTATTCTGTTAACCTCCTACAATGAGCAGTTCTTC	CASSILLTSYNEQFF
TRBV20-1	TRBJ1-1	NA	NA	TGCAGCTCGGGGTGGAACACTGAAGCTTTCTTT	CSSGWNTEAFF
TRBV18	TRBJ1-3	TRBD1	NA	TGTGCCAGCTCACCAGGGCAGGGGGCTGGAAACACCATATATTTT	CASSPGQGAGNTIYF
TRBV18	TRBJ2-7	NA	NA	TGTGCCAGCTCACCACCGTCCCTTGCGGGTGCACGCTACGAGCAGTACTTC	CASSPPSLAGARYEQYF
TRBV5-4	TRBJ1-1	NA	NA	TGTGCCAGCAGCCCCCGGGACACGTACACTGAAGCTTTCTTT	CASSPRDTYTEAFF
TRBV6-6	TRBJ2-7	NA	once	TGTGCCAGCACCTACGGAGGGACCAACTACGAGCAGTACTTC	CASTYGGTNYEQYF
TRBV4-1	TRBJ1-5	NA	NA	TGCGCCAGCAGCCAAGATTTTGGGGTCGCCAGCAATCAGCCCCAGCATTTT	CASSQDFGVASNQPQHF
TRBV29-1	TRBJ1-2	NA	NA	TGCAGCGTTTCAGGTCCCTATGGCTACACCTTC	CSVSGPYGYTF
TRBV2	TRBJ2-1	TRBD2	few	TGTGCCAGCAGTGAAGTGCGGGGGAGGGTTGAGCAGTTCTTC	CASSEVRGRVEQFF
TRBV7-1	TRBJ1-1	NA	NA	TGTGCCAGCAACCCCGGTGTATCTGAAGCTTTCTTT	CASNPGVSEAFF
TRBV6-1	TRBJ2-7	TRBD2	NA	TGTGCCAGCAGTGAACCCAGAACTAGCGGGGTCACCTACGAGCAGTACTTC	CASSEPRTSGVTYEQYF
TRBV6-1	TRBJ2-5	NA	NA	TGTGCCAGCAGTGAAGACAGGGTCTGGGGTGGAGAGACCCAGTACTTC	CASSEDRVWGGETQYF
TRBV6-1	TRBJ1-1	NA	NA	TGTGCCAGCAGTGGAATTATACACCGGGATGAAGCTTTCTTT	CASSGIIHRDEAFF
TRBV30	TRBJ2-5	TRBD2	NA	TGTGCCGGGGGTTCGGTAGCGGGGGAGCTCGAGACCCAGTACTTC	CAGGSVAGELETQYF
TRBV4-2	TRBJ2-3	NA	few	TGTGCCAGCAGCAAGACCCGCACGGGACTGCGAGCAGATACGCAGTATTTT	CASSKTRTGLRADTQYF
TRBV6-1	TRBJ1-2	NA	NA	TGTGCCAGCAGTGAAGCCGACAGAAGGTATGGCTACACCTTC	CASSEADRRYGYTF
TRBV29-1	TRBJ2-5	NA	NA	TGCAGCGTTGTTTCCCCGTACCAAGAGACCCAGTACTTC	CSVVSPYQETQYF
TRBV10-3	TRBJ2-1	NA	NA	TGTGCCATCCGAGGGGAGACAGGGCAGTTCTTC	CAIRGETGQFF
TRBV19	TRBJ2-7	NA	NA	TGTGCCAGTAGTATGGAGGGGGGACCGGAGCAGTACTTC	CASSMEGGPEQYF
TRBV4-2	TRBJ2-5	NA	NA	TGTGCCAGCAGCCAAGGGGGGCCCCAAGAGACCCAGTACTTC	CASSQGGPQETQYF
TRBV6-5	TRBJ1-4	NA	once	TGTGCCAGCAGTTACTCGAAATTTTCAACTAATGAAAAACTGTTTTTT	CASSYSKFSTNEKLFF
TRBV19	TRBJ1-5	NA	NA	TGTGCCAGTTGGGGCAGGAACAATCAGCCCCAGCATTTT	CASWGRNNQPQHF
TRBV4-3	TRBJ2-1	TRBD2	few	TGCGCCAGCAGCCAAGCCCCCGGGACTAGCGGGGCCTACAATGAGCAGTTCTTC	CASSQAPGTSGAYNEQFF
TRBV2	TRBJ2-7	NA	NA	TGTGCCAGCAGTGATCGATACGAGCAGTACTTC	CASSDRYEQYF
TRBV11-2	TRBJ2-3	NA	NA	TGTGCCAGCAGCCCCCCTGGGGAGGGGGCCACAGATACGCAGTATTTT	CASSPPGEGATDTQYF